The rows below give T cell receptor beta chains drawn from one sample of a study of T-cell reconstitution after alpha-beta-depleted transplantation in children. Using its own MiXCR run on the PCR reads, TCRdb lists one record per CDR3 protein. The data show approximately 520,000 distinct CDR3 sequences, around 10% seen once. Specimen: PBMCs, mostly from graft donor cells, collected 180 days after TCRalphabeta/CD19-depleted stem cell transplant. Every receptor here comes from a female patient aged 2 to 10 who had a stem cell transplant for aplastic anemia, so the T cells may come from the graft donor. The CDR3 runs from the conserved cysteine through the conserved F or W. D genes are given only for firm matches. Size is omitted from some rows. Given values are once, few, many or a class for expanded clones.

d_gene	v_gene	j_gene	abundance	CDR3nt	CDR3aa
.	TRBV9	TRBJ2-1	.	TGTGCCAGCAGCGTAGGCATCTACAATGAGCAGTTCTTC	CASSVGIYNEQFF
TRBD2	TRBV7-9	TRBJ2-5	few	TGTGCCAGCAGCTTTCCTAGCGGGATAGAAGAGACCCAGTACTTC	CASSFPSGIEETQYF
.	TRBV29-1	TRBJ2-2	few	TGCAGCGGTTCAGGTTGGAACACCGGGGAGCTGTTTTTT	CSGSGWNTGELFF
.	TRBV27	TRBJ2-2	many	TGTGCCAGCTCGGACAGAACAACCGGGGAGCTGTTTTTT	CASSDRTTGELFF
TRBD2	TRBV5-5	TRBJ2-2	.	TGTGCCAGCAGCTTGGAAGCTAGCGGGAGGGCCCTCGGCGGGGAGCTGTTTTTT	CASSLEASGRALGGELFF
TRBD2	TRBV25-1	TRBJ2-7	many	TGTGCCAGCAGTGACCCCGGGACTAGCGGGAGTTACGAGCAGTACTTC	CASSDPGTSGSYEQYF
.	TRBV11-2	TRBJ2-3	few	TGTGCCAGCAGCAGTAGGGGGAGTAGTCGAAGGTCGGAGGATACGCAGTATTTT	CASSSRGSSRRSEDTQYF
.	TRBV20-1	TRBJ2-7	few	TGCAGTGCTAGAGAGCAAGCCCTCCCCTCCTACGAGCAGTACTTC	CSAREQALPSYEQYF
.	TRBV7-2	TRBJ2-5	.	TGTGCCAGCGGAACTGGAATTCAGACCCATTATCGGGAGACCCAGTACTTC	CASGTGIQTHYRETQYF
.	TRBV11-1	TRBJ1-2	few	TGTGCCAGCAGCTCGCCTCGGAACTATGGCTACACCTTC	CASSSPRNYGYTF
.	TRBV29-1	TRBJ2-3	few	TGCAGCGTTGGGGGGGGCCCAGATACGCAGTATTTT	CSVGGGPDTQYF
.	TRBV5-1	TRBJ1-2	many	TGCGCCAGCAGCTTGGATGGGACGCTCTATGGCTACACCTTC	CASSLDGTLYGYTF
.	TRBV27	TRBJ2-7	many	TGTGCCAGCAGTTTAAGCGGCTCCTACGAGCAGTACTTC	CASSLSGSYEQYF
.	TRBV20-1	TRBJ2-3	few	TGCAGTGCTAGAGATAGTCGCACAGATACGCAGTATTTT	CSARDSRTDTQYF
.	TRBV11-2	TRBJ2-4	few	TGTGCCAGCAGCCCATCGGGGGCGAGGGCCAAAAACATTCAGTACTTC	CASSPSGARAKNIQYF